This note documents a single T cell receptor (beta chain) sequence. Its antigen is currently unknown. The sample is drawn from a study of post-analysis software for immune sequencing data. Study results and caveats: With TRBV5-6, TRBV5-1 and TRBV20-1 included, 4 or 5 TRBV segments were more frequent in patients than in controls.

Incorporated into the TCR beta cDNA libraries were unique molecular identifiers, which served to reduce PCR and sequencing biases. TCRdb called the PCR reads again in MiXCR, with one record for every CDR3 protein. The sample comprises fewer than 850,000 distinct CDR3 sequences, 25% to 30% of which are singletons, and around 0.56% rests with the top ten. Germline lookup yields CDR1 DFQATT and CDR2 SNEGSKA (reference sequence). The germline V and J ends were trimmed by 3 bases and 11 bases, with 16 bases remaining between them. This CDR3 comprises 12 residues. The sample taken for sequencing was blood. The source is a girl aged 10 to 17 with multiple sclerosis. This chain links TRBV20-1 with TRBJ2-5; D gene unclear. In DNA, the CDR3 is TGCAGTGCTAGCTCCGTCTCCTACGGGCAGTACTTC. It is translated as CSASSVSYGQYF.